This TCR beta chain was captured in a study of control samples from healthy donors and cancer patients. Germline CDR1 SGHTA, CDR2 FQGNSA. V shed 3 bases and J 0 bases; nucleotides not matched to a gene: 3. The CDR3 has 15 amino acids. The data were produced by immunoSEQ multiplex PCR, yet TCRdb's version contains in-frame clones alone and is incomplete. This sample has 130,000 or so clones, with approximately 90% found just once. The receptor was derived from a man in his fifties in good health. The chain links TRBV7-2 to TRBJ1-1; TRBD1 aligns across 8 bases. Sequenced input: blood. The CDR3 loop reads CASSFLDRVNTEAFF. The CDR3 DNA sequence: TGTGCCAGCAGCTTCCTGGACAGGGTGAACACTGAAGCTTTCTTT.